This T cell receptor beta chain comes out of a study of blood T cell repertoires in COVID-19. Germline CDR1 is SGHNT and CDR2 is YENEEA. Unmatched junction bases numbered 13, after V lost 6 bases and J lost 5 bases. This CDR3 spans 16 amino acids. Original methodology: Reference gene primer amplification in the assay estimated nucleated cell counts. TCRdb's table, derived via immunoSEQ multiplex PCR, lists solely in-frame clones and lacks some. D and trimming were read from the DNA, whereas the V and J calls and clone size are those reported in that table. The sample contains about 270,000 clones, approximately 82% of which appear only once.

The chain recombines TRBV11-3 with TRBJ2-1; 7 bases are a match to TRBD2. This sequence originates from a woman aged 18 to 35 with acute or convalescent COVID-19. The sequenced sample was peripheral blood. The CDR3 sequence: CASSRRMSGGDNEQFF. The CDR3, as DNA: TGTGCCAGCAGTCGAAGAATGTCGGGAGGAGACAATGAGCAGTTCTTC.